The 28 T cell receptor beta chains listed next were all sequenced from one sample in a study of PD-1 blockade in classical Hodgkin lymphoma. The repertoire was sequenced with immunoSEQ multiplex PCR; TCRdb's copy has only in-frame clones and lacks some. Counted here are thousands of clones, approximately 57% occurring once; the ten biggest clones make up around 45%. Noted time point: cycle 4 day 1 (C4D1), after more than five weeks of nivolumab. Each of the patients experienced relapse following autologous stem cell transplantation, and their brentuximab vedotin exposure differed. Researchers pulled CD8+ T cells out of thawed PBMCs using magnetic negative selection. Source: CD8+ T cells from blood, taken before the fourth cycle of nivolumab. All receptors derive from a human donor with classical Hodgkin lymphoma.

This clone occurred a few times. J is TRBJ1-2 and V is TRBV4-1; D not certain. CDR1 is MGHRA, CDR2 YSYEKL, per germline. Trimming removed 4 bases from V and 4 bases from J, with 13 bases in between. The CDR3 extends over 14 amino acids. CDR3 loop: CASSPLGSSYGYTF. The CDR3 DNA reads as TGCGCCAGCAGCCCGCTGGGGAGCAGCTATGGCTACACCTTC.

The chain has TRBV18 and TRBJ1-1; unclear D gene. Germline CDR1 reads KGHSH; CDR2 reads LQKENI. Trimming stripped 6 bases from V and 2 bases from J, with 10 bases between. CDR3 length: 13 amino acids. In nucleotides, the CDR3 is TGTGCCAGCTCGCCTGAGGGAAACACTGAAGCTTTCTTT. This translates into CASSPEGNTEAFF.

This clone was observed a few times. CDR3 nucleotide sequence: TGTGCCAGCAGTTCCTACAGGGTTGCCTACGAGCAGTACTTC. Residues: CASSSYRVAYEQYF. V is TRBV28 and J is TRBJ2-7, with TRBD1 as a possible D gene (6 bases). CDR3 length: 14 residues. Trimming removed 4 bases at V and 2 bases at J, with 12 bases between. Germline loops: CDR1 MDHEN, CDR2 SYDVKM.

The table lists this clone with a few counts. The CDR3 sequence is CASNKGLDYNSPLHF. As DNA, the CDR3 is TGTGCCAGTAATAAAGGGCTTGACTATAATTCACCCCTCCACTTT. This chain connects TRBV19 to TRBJ1-6; no firm D call. The CDR3 length is 15 residues. V lost 7 bases and J 3 bases, leaving 13 bases between the germline ends. The germline V gene encodes CDR1 LNHDA and CDR2 SQIVND (reference sequence).

The chain carries TRBV11-2 and TRBJ1-2; D not certain. Looked up from germline, CDR1 is SGHAT and CDR2 is FQNNGV. The CDR3 length is 13 residues. V lost 3 bases and J lost 2, with 7 bases in between. This chain's CDR3 is CASSFIGNYGYTF. CDR3 nucleotide sequence: TGTGCCAGCAGCTTCATCGGAAACTATGGCTACACCTTC. Full variable domain (missing parts from reference TRBV11-2 and TRBJ1-2): EAGVAQSPRYKIIEKRQSVAFWCNPISGHATLYWYQQILGQGPKLLIQFQNNGVVDDSQLPKDRFSAERLKGVDSTLKIQPAKLEDSAVYLCASSFIGNYGYTFGSGTRLTVV.

Regarding this clone: Other DNA sequences in the sample encode the same CDR3. The genes are TRBV2 and TRBJ2-7; D remains ambiguous. This CDR3 region has 11 residues. The germline V gene has CDR1 SNHLY and CDR2 FYNNEI. V was shortened by 0 bases and J by 7 bases, with 4 bases between the two germline ends. The CDR3, as DNA: TGTGCCAGCAGTGAAGCAGGAGAGCAGTACGTC. It translates to CASSEAGEQYV.

The chain uses TRBV7-8 and TRBJ2-7; TRBD1 or TRBD2 may be the D gene (5 bases each). Germline CDR1 reads SGHVS; CDR2 reads FQNEAQ. CDR3 size: 13 residues. Trimming took 5 bases from V and 2 from J, leaving 10 bases between them. The CDR3 nucleotides are TGTGCCAGCAGCATCAGGGAGCCCTACGAGCAGTACTTC. Encoded protein: CASSIREPYEQYF.

The chain uses TRBV7-3 and TRBJ1-2; D not certain. Trimming pared 2 bases from V and 8 bases from J, leaving 15 bases between. This CDR3 comprises 14 residues. The germline V gene encodes CDR1 SGHTA and CDR2 FQGTGA. CDR3 sequence reads: CASSLDGSSGGYTF. CDR3 coding DNA: TGTGCCAGCAGCTTAGACGGTTCTTCCGGGGGCTACACCTTC.

The rearrangement uses TRBV6-6 and TRBJ1-6; no definite D call. This CDR3 comprises 15 residues. CDR1 and CDR2 from the germline V gene are MNHNY and SVGAGI (reference sequence). The germline V and J ends were trimmed by 5 bases and 9 bases, with 17 bases remaining between them. The CDR3 DNA reads as TGTGCCAGCAGTCCCCTCGCGGCACGGGGTTCACCCCTCCACTTT. Protein: CASSPLAARGSPLHF.

J is TRBJ1-4 and V is TRBV6-1; no reliable D call. Trimming pared 1 base from V and 7 bases from J, leaving 13 bases between. This CDR3 has 15 residues. CDR1 MNHNS and CDR2 SASEGT come from the germline V gene. CDR3 sequence (DNA): TGTGCCAGCAGTGAAGAATGGACGCGGGTTGAAAAACTGTTTTTT. Protein product: CASSEEWTRVEKLFF.

This chain uses TRBV4-2 with TRBJ2-3; D perhaps matches TRBD2 (7 bases). This CDR3 region has 14 residues. Per germline, CDR1 LGHNA and CDR2 YNFKEQ. V dropped 5 bases and J dropped 2 bases, with 11 bases sitting between them. CDR3 nucleotides: TGTGCCAGCAGCTTAGGGGGGGCCACAGATACGCAGTATTTT. Protein: CASSLGGATDTQYF.

This clone is labeled as medium-sized. The chain uses TRBV6-1 and TRBJ2-1; D is perhaps TRBD1 or TRBD2 (5 bases each). CDR1 is MNHNS, CDR2 SASEGT, per germline. The CDR3 extends over 12 amino acids. This CDR3 reads CATARGVNEQFF. Here the CDR3 DNA reads TGTGCAACCGCTAGAGGGGTTAATGAGCAGTTCTTC.

This clone came up a few times. This chain links TRBV27 with TRBJ1-1, with TRBD1 identical over 7 bases. Germline V gene lookup returns CDR1 MNHEY and CDR2 SMNVEV (reference sequence). V was pared by 6 bases and J by 4 bases, with 5 bases of the junction left unmatched. The CDR3 spans 13 residues. The CDR3 sequence: CASSPGGVTEAFF. The CDR3 coding sequence is TGTGCCAGCAGCCCAGGGGGGGTCACTGAAGCTTTCTTT.

The gene calls are TRBV7-9 and TRBJ1-1, with 8 bases aligning to TRBD1. J was trimmed by 3 bases and V by 8 bases; bases with no gene match: 8. The germline gives CDR1 SEHNR, CDR2 FQNEAQ (reference sequence). The CDR3 consists of 14 residues. This CDR3 is CASGQGWGDTEAFF. The CDR3 nucleotides read TGTGCCAGCGGACAGGGTTGGGGGGACACTGAAGCTTTCTTT.

The chain combines TRBV27 with TRBJ2-5; D is unresolved. The germline CDR1 and CDR2 sequences are MNHEY and SMNVEV (reference sequence). V was pared by 8 bases and J by 0 bases, with 7 bases between. The CDR3 length is 12 residues. Here the CDR3 DNA reads TGTGCCAGCGGGATGTACCAAGAGACCCAGTACTTC. It specifies CASGMYQETQYF.

The V call is TRBV27, the J call TRBJ2-7; the D gene is possibly TRBD2 (6 bases). The length of the CDR3 is 13 residues. Germline V gives CDR1 MNHEY, CDR2 SMNVEV (reference sequence). The ends were cut back, 4 bases at V and 4 bases at J, with 11 bases in the middle. CDR3 loop: CASSSGSGYEQYV. The CDR3 DNA follows: TGTGCCAGCAGTTCTGGGAGCGGGTACGAGCAGTACGTC.

On this clone: Its ends do not fully match the called genes, so a read error is possible. V usage is TRBV7-7 and J usage is TRBJ2-7; 9 bases agree with TRBD1. Looked up from germline, CDR1 is SSHAT and CDR2 is FNYEAQ (reference sequence). The CDR3 totals 13 residues. DNA for the CDR3: TGTGCTAGCAGCCCCGGGACAGGGTATGAGCAGTACTTC. Amino acids: CASSPGTGYEQYF.

The gene calls are TRBV6-1 and TRBJ2-6; 7 bases align to TRBD1. This CDR3 is 17 amino acids long. V shed 4 bases and J 0 bases; nucleotides not matched to a gene: 6. Germline-derived CDR1 and CDR2 are MNHNS and SASEGT. For the CDR3, the DNA is TGTGCCAGCAGTGCACAGGGGCATGGCTCTGGGGCCAACGTCCTGACTTTC. Residues: CASSAQGHGSGANVLTF.

The chain recombines TRBV7-9 with TRBJ1-4; 11 bases line up with TRBD1. The germline V gene encodes CDR1 SEHNR and CDR2 FQNEAQ (reference sequence). The CDR3 loop spans 19 amino acids. J gave up 1 base and V 4 bases, and 11 bases lay outside the gene matches. CDR3 coding DNA: TGTGCCAGCAGCTCTGGGACAGGGGGTCAATCCTTAACTAATGAAAAACTGTTTTTT. Translated, it gives CASSSGTGGQSLTNEKLFF.

This chain joins TRBV4-3 and TRBJ1-2; D is uncertain. The V end lost 1 base, the J end lost 2 bases, and 23 bases lay between the germline ends. The germline V gene encodes CDR1 LGHNA and CDR2 YSLEER. The CDR3 consists of 19 residues. The CDR3 sequence is CASSQGDVSDNLLNYGYTF. The CDR3 DNA is TGCGCCAGCAGCCAAGGGGATGTCTCCGACAACCTTTTAAACTATGGCTACACCTTC.

On this clone itself: Given a far larger clone just one base away, this is likely a sequencing read error. Other DNA sequences of this sample code for an identical CDR3. The V call is TRBV5-4, the J call TRBJ1-4; 7 bases line up with TRBD1. The germline gives CDR1 SGHNT, CDR2 YYREEE (reference sequence). The CDR3 is 16 amino acids. V dropped 4 bases and J dropped 4; count of bases not matched to a gene: 10. CDR3 region: CASSPQGGQSNEKLFF. For the CDR3, the DNA is TGTGCCAGCAGCCCTCAAGGGGGACAGAGTAATGAAAAACTGTTTTTT.

The chain carries TRBV6-6 and TRBJ1-2; 9 bases match TRBD1. After removal of 8 bases from V and 6 bases from J, the junction contained 7 bases not matched to a gene. The CDR3 has 13 amino acids. Germline loops: CDR1 MNHNY, CDR2 SVGAGI (reference sequence). CDR3 residues: CASGTGGNDGYTF. The CDR3 nucleotides are TGTGCCAGCGGAACAGGGGGCAATGATGGCTACACCTTC.

The chain employs TRBV19 and TRBJ2-5, with D perhaps assigned TRBD1 or TRBD2 (5 bases each). Trimming left V 4 bases short and J 1 base short, with 16 bases between. The CDR3 runs 16 residues. Germline CDR1 LNHDA, CDR2 SQIVND (reference sequence). CDR3 DNA: TGTGCCAGTAGTAATGTCCCCGGGGCCCTCCAAGAGACCCAGTACTTC. Protein: CASSNVPGALQETQYF.

The chain links TRBV4-3 to TRBJ2-1, with no clear D. Germline CDR1 reads LGHNA; CDR2 reads YSLEER. Trimming left V 1 base short and J 8 bases short, with 9 bases between. The CDR3 spans 13 residues. Here the CDR3 DNA reads TGCGCCAGCAGCCAAGCGCTAGAGGATGAGCAGTTCTTC. Translation: CASSQALEDEQFF.

A note on this clone: At one end, the junction sequence differs from germline, possibly due to a read error. The V and J genes are TRBV2 and TRBJ2-3, with 10 bases fitting TRBD2. The CDR3 consists of 16 residues. CDR1 and CDR2 (germline): SNHLY, FYNNEI. The CDR3 reads CASREAGGLRGDTQYF. The CDR3 DNA reads as TGTGCCAGCAGGGAAGCGGGGGGGCTCCGAGGAGATACGCAGTATTTT.

This chain links TRBV21-1 with TRBJ1-6; TRBD1 is the table's D call and was not checked against the DNA. TRBV21-1 is marked as a pseudogene. The CDR3 sequence is 19 residues long. The CDR3 region has the DNA TGTGCCAGCATCACCCGGGACAGGGGGAAAGGCTCCTATAATTCACCCCTCCACTTT. Protein sequence: CASITRDRGKGSYNSPLHF.

The rearrangement uses TRBV6-1 and TRBJ2-2; 10 positions agree with TRBD2. V lost 4 bases and J lost 1; bases outside the gene matches: 0. Per germline, CDR1 MNHNS and CDR2 SASEGT. CDR3 length: 15 amino acids. DNA for the CDR3: TGTGCCAGCAGTGGACTAGCGGGGAACACCGGGGAGCTGTTTTTT. This encodes CASSGLAGNTGELFF.

V is TRBV6-5 and J is TRBJ1-5; D remains unclear. The CDR3 runs 15 residues. V shed 2 bases and J shed 0 bases, with 8 bases lying between them. Germline V lookup: CDR1 MNHEY, CDR2 SVGAGI. CDR3 sequence reads: CASSYDTSSNQPQHF. CDR3 DNA sequence: TGTGCCAGCAGTTACGATACTAGTAGCAATCAGCCCCAGCATTTT.